Listed here are 17 T cell receptor beta chains from one sample, sequenced in a study of T cell responses to AZD1222 COVID-19 vaccine. Method: immunoSEQ multiplex PCR; TCRdb's copy keeps in-frame clones and lacks some. The table has more than 70,000 clones, 91% seen once. The input for sequencing was peripheral blood, taken 28 days after the second AZD1222 dose. The receptors were sampled from an adult who received the AZD1222 COVID-19 vaccine.

J is TRBJ2-7 and V is TRBV14; the D is unclear. The CDR3 is made up of 12 amino acids. Germline V gene data show CDR1 as SGHDN and CDR2 as FVKESK. Trimming left V 1 base short and J 7 bases short, with 8 bases between. The CDR3 DNA reads as TGTGCCAGCAGCCAAGTGCCCGCAGAGCAGTACTTC. Its translation is CASSQVPAEQYF.

Points on this clone: Other DNA sequences in the same sample also yield this CDR3. V and J are TRBV6-5 and TRBJ2-7; the D is unclear. Trimming removed 6 bases from V and 2 bases from J, with 8 bases in between. This CDR3 comprises 12 residues. The germline V gene encodes CDR1 MNHEY and CDR2 SVGAGI. As DNA, the CDR3 is TGTGCCAGCAGGGCAGTTACCTACGAGCAGTACTTC. Its protein is CASRAVTYEQYF.

The table lists this clone with a count of one. The V and J genes are TRBV29-1 and TRBJ2-3; the D gene is possibly TRBD1 (6 bases). CDR1 is SQVTM and CDR2 is ANQGSEA in the germline V gene. Trimming took 0 bases from V and 4 from J, leaving 14 bases between them. The CDR3 is made up of 15 amino acids. This chain's CDR3 is CSVEDPSRGADTQYF. The DNA of the CDR3 is TGCAGCGTTGAAGATCCATCCAGGGGAGCAGATACGCAGTATTTT.

This clone was seen a few times. This chain joins TRBV24-1 and TRBJ2-7, with TRBD1 matching 11 bases. The CDR3 has 15 amino acids. Germline V gene data show CDR1 as KGHDR and CDR2 as SFDVKD. Germline trimming cut 11 bases from V and 3 bases from J; bases unmatched to any gene: 11. CDR3 region: CARGQGVPLLYEQYF. The DNA for the CDR3 is TGTGCCAGGGGACAGGGGGTCCCGTTACTCTACGAGCAGTACTTC.

The genes are TRBV19 and TRBJ1-2; D uncertain. V lost 8 bases and J 8 bases, leaving 12 bases between the germline ends. CDR1 and CDR2 (germline): LNHDA, SQIVND (reference sequence). The CDR3 covers 11 residues. CDR3 sequence reads: CASRGSWGYTF. DNA for the CDR3: TGTGCCAGTCGCGGGAGTTGGGGCTACACCTTC.

The rearrangement links TRBV28 to TRBJ2-7; 11 bases agree with TRBD2. This CDR3 spans 17 amino acids. Germline values: CDR1 MDHEN, CDR2 SYDVKM. V was pared by 1 base and J by 0 bases, with 5 bases of the junction left unmatched. In DNA form, the CDR3 reads TGTGCCAGCAGTTTATTAGCGGGAGGGCCGTACTCCTACGAGCAGTACTTC. As protein: CASSLLAGGPYSYEQYF.

The V and J genes are TRBV19 and TRBJ2-7; D is unresolved. The length of the CDR3 is 13 residues. V was pared by 7 bases and J by 0 bases, with 10 bases between. Germline loops: CDR1 LNHDA, CDR2 SQIVND (reference sequence). The CDR3 coding sequence is TGTGCCAGTAAGGATACAGCCTCCTACGAGCAGTACTTC. Its translation: CASKDTASYEQYF.

The V and J genes are TRBV5-4 and TRBJ2-7; D remains unclear. Germline V gene data show CDR1 as SGHNT and CDR2 as YYREEE (reference sequence). The CDR3 runs to 12 residues. V lost 2 bases to trimming and J lost 3 bases, with 6 bases between them. The CDR3 DNA is TGTGCCAGCAGCTTCCCCGGCTACGAGCAGTACTTC. It yields the protein CASSFPGYEQYF.

The V and J genes are TRBV18 and TRBJ1-2; D unclear. From germline, CDR1 is KGHSH and CDR2 LQKENI. The CDR3 extends over 14 amino acids. V was cut by 2 bases and J by 0 bases, with 7 bases left in between. In DNA, the CDR3 is TGTGCCAGCTCACCAGACGAGTCTAACTATGGCTACACCTTC. Its protein product is CASSPDESNYGYTF.

This clone was seen just once. J is TRBJ2-1 and V is TRBV25-1, with TRBD2 identical over 8 bases. This CDR3 comprises 18 residues. Germline V lookup: CDR1 MGHDK, CDR2 SYGVNS. Trimming cost V 3 bases and J 3 bases; bases outside gene matches: 13. CDR3 DNA: TGTGCCAGCAGTGACGTAAGACTAGCGCCGAATGTCTACAATGAGCAGTTCTTC. It encodes CASSDVRLAPNVYNEQFF.

V gene TRBV2 combines with J gene TRBJ2-1; 14 bases line up with TRBD2. In germline, CDR1 is SNHLY, CDR2 FYNNEI. V lost 6 bases, J lost 7 bases, and 5 bases stayed unmatched. The CDR3 length is 15 residues. This CDR3 reads CASSARTSGRNEQFF. The CDR3 region has the DNA TGTGCCAGCAGCGCTAGGACTAGCGGGAGGAATGAGCAGTTCTTC.

The V call is TRBV4-1, the J call TRBJ1-5; TRBD1 is a possible D gene (5 bases). Germline-derived CDR1 and CDR2 are MGHRA and YSYEKL. This CDR3 is built from 14 residues. V was pared by 2 bases and J by 5 bases, with 10 bases between. The CDR3: CASSQREGDQPQHF. CDR3 nucleotides: TGCGCCAGCAGCCAAAGGGAAGGGGATCAGCCCCAGCATTTT.

V gene TRBV15 combines with J gene TRBJ1-1, with 8 bases fitting TRBD1. Germline values: CDR1 LNHNV, CDR2 YYDKDF (reference sequence). This CDR3 is 16 amino acids long. J gave up 5 bases and V 1 base, and 9 bases lay outside the gene matches. The CDR3 spells CATSRAYGTGQTEAFF. DNA for the CDR3: TGTGCCACCAGCAGAGCATACGGGACAGGTCAGACTGAAGCTTTCTTT. The full variable domain, with the rest looked up from reference TRBV15 and TRBJ1-1, is DAMVIQNPRYQVTQFGKPVTLSCSQTLNHNVMYWYQQKSSQAPKLLFHYYDKDFNNEADTPDNFQSRRPNTSFCFLDIRSPGLGDTAMYLCATSRAYGTGQTEAFFGQGTRLTVV.

The genes are TRBV3-1 (or the pseudogene TRBV3-2) and TRBJ2-5; 10 positions match TRBD2. The CDR3 has 13 residues. CDR1 is LGHDT and CDR2 is YNNKEL in the germline V gene (reference sequence). V trimming: 7 bases; J trimming: 1 base; junction bases outside the gene matches: 0. Written as DNA, the CDR3 is TGTGCCAGCAAGCGGGAGGGCCAAGAGACCCAGTACTTC. Its protein product is CASKREGQETQYF.

This chain links TRBV2 with TRBJ2-7; weak D call: TRBD1 (6 bases). The CDR3 spans 14 residues. The V gene's germline CDR1 is SNHLY and CDR2 FYNNEI. The V and J ends lost 2 bases and 3 bases respectively, with 11 bases between them. This chain's CDR3 is CASSEPGAGYEQYF. CDR3 nucleotides: TGTGCCAGCAGTGAACCAGGGGCAGGCTACGAGCAGTACTTC.

The V call is TRBV28, the J call TRBJ1-6; D is perhaps TRBD1 (5 bases). The germline CDR1 and CDR2 sequences are MDHEN and SYDVKM. V was clipped by 6 bases and J by 5 bases, with 14 bases between them. The CDR3 contains 15 residues. The CDR3 DNA reads as TGTGCCAGCAGCCCAGGGACCGCAGATAATTCACCCCTCCACTTT. Its protein is CASSPGTADNSPLHF.

The rearrangement joins TRBV2 to TRBJ2-5; TRBD1 is a possible D gene (6 bases). Germline CDR1 reads SNHLY; CDR2 reads FYNNEI. Trimming removed 3 bases from V and 2 bases from J, with 13 bases in between. The CDR3 totals 15 residues. CDR3 sequence reads: CASSEDRLLQETQYF. The CDR3 DNA reads TGTGCCAGCAGTGAGGACAGACTGCTACAAGAGACCCAGTACTTC.